Listed below are T cell receptor beta chains from one sample, sequenced in a study of cytomegalovirus exposure and HLA in healthy donors. Using immunoSEQ multiplex PCR, the repertoire was profiled, and TCRdb retains in-frame clones only, with some absent. The sample contains 100,000 to 150,000 clones, approximately 68% of which appear only once. What was sequenced was PBMCs. The source of these receptors is a man under 40 in good health and CMV-seropositive. CDR3s include the opening cysteine and the closing phenylalanine or tryptophan. A D gene is named only where the DNA matches it firmly. Clone size is given for some rows only: seen once, a few or many times, or a class if the clone is expanded.

J gene: TRBJ1-2; clone size: -; V gene: TRBV5-6; D gene: -; CDR3 protein: CASSEAGLHYGYTF; CDR3 DNA: TGTGCCAGCAGCGAGGCCGGACTACACTATGGCTACACCTTC
J gene: TRBJ2-7; clone size: few; V gene: TRBV4-2; D gene: TRBD2; CDR3 protein: CASRQDLNAGTSGSSEQYF; CDR3 DNA: TGTGCCAGCAGACAAGATCTTAACGCCGGGACTAGCGGGAGTTCCGAGCAGTACTTC
J gene: TRBJ2-2; clone size: few; V gene: TRBV5-4; D gene: -; CDR3 protein: CASSLYGNTGELFF; CDR3 DNA: TGTGCCAGCAGCTTGTACGGTAATACCGGGGAGCTGTTTTTT
J gene: TRBJ1-1; clone size: few; V gene: TRBV6-1; D gene: -; CDR3 protein: CASSGHIMNTEAFF; CDR3 DNA: TGTGCCAGCAGCGGACATATCATGAACACTGAAGCTTTCTTT
J gene: TRBJ2-5; clone size: -; V gene: TRBV4-1; D gene: TRBD2; CDR3 protein: CASSSGSALQETQYF; CDR3 DNA: TGCGCCAGCTCTAGCGGGAGCGCCCTCCAAGAGACCCAGTACTTC
J gene: TRBJ1-2; clone size: few; V gene: TRBV7-2; D gene: -; CDR3 protein: CASSNQGPAGYTF; CDR3 DNA: TGTGCCAGCAGCAACCAGGGGCCCGCGGGCTACACCTTC
J gene: TRBJ2-7; clone size: -; V gene: TRBV19; D gene: -; CDR3 protein: CASGRTYNTYEQYF; CDR3 DNA: TGTGCCAGTGGGAGGACCTACAATACCTACGAGCAGTACTTC
J gene: TRBJ1-4; clone size: once; V gene: TRBV2; D gene: TRBD1; CDR3 protein: CASSGQGASEKLFF; CDR3 DNA: TGTGCCAGCAGTGGCCAGGGGGCCTCTGAAAAACTGTTTTTT
J gene: TRBJ2-7; clone size: few; V gene: TRBV19; D gene: -; CDR3 protein: CASSVRVGYEQYF; CDR3 DNA: TGTGCCAGTAGTGTCAGGGTTGGCTACGAGCAGTACTTC
J gene: TRBJ2-1; clone size: -; V gene: TRBV27; D gene: TRBD1; CDR3 protein: CASSPRGQAFHNEQFF; CDR3 DNA: TGTGCCAGCAGTCCCAGGGGGCAGGCTTTCCACAATGAGCAGTTCTTC
J gene: TRBJ2-2; clone size: -; V gene: TRBV27; D gene: TRBD1; CDR3 protein: CASRNTQGATGELFF; CDR3 DNA: TGTGCCAGCAGAAATACACAGGGGGCAACCGGGGAGCTGTTTTTT
J gene: TRBJ2-7; clone size: -; V gene: TRBV5-1; D gene: TRBD2; CDR3 protein: CASSWAAGGDSYEQYF; CDR3 DNA: TGCGCCAGCAGCTGGGCGGCGGGGGGCGATTCCTACGAGCAGTACTTC
J gene: TRBJ2-3; clone size: -; V gene: TRBV27; D gene: TRBD2; CDR3 protein: CASRGGLAGSDTQYF; CDR3 DNA: TGTGCCAGCAGAGGGGGACTAGCGGGATCGGATACGCAGTATTTT
J gene: TRBJ1-2; clone size: -; V gene: TRBV9; D gene: -; CDR3 protein: CASSVGGGRYGYTF; CDR3 DNA: TGTGCCAGCAGCGTAGGGGGGGGCCGGTATGGCTACACCTTC
J gene: TRBJ2-7; clone size: -; V gene: TRBV6-1; D gene: TRBD1; CDR3 protein: CASSEGGQEYEQYF; CDR3 DNA: TGTGCCAGCAGTGAAGGGGGACAGGAGTACGAGCAGTACTTC
J gene: TRBJ1-4; clone size: -; V gene: TRBV5-1; D gene: TRBD1; CDR3 protein: CASSWTGGSATNEKLFF; CDR3 DNA: TGCGCCAGCAGCTGGACAGGGGGTTCGGCAACTAATGAAAAACTGTTTTTT